Described below is a single T cell receptor beta chain sequence and its context. Its antigen is undetermined. V was cut by 10 bases and J by 4 bases, with 18 bases left in between. The CDR3 totals 14 residues. Germline lookup yields CDR1 MNHNS and CDR2 SASEGT. The sample comes from a study of cytomegalovirus exposure and HLA in healthy donors. Study results and caveats: HLA alleles were associated with some 16,000 TCR beta sequences in a later analysis at 0.05 false discovery rate. In a later analysis, TCR beta V- and J-gene trimming showed a link to a missense DCLRE1C variant.

60 Vbeta and 13 Jbeta primers were used in PCR. Some clones are missing from TCRdb's copy, which holds only in-frame ones; the method was immunoSEQ multiplex PCR. The table has 130,000 to 150,000 clones, around 75% seen once; the top ten hold roughly 4%. Sequencing was performed on PBMCs. The V call is TRBV6-1, the J call TRBJ2-3; TRBD2 is a possible D gene (6 bases). This clonotype was sampled from a man in his sixties in good health and CMV-seronegative. The CDR3 region is CAIWEAFSPDTQYF. The DNA of the CDR3 is TGTGCCATTTGGGAGGCGTTTTCGCCAGATACGCAGTATTTT.